In its sample, the clone carrying this T cell receptor beta chain was seen a few times. Its matching antigen is unknown. The sample comes from a study of graft-versus-host responses after intestinal transplantation. Study results and limitations: GvH clones detected in recipient marrow included some appearing first in ileum or blood. GvH clone levels peaked in circulation, and this peak was associated with early post-transplant HvG declines.

V lost 5 bases, J lost 6 bases, and 17 bases lay in between. This CDR3 is built from 14 residues. Germline loops: CDR1 MNHEY, CDR2 SMNVEV (reference sequence). This table comes from immunoSEQ multiplex PCR, and its TCRdb copy is limited to in-frame clones, with some not included. The sample has about 90,000 clones; around 93% are singletons. The sequenced sample was unstimulated CD8+ T cells sorted from spleen or lymph node cells, obtained before transplant. The origin of this receptor is a human donor who was the organ donor for an intestinal transplant. This chain joins TRBV27 and TRBJ2-7, with a tentative D call TRBD2 (5 bases). The CDR3 region is CASSIGPVGVEQYF. The CDR3 nucleotides are TGTGCCAGCAGTATCGGCCCCGTGGGAGTCGAGCAGTACTTC.